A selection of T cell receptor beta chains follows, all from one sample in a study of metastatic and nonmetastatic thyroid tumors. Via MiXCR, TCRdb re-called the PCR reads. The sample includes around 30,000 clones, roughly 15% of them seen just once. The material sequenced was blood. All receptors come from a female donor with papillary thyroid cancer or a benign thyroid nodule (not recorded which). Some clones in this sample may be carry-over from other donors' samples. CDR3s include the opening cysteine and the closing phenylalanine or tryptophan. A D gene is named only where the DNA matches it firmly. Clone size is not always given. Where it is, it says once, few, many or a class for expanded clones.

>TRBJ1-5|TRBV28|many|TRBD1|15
CASSVTGGAFQPQHF
TGTGCCAGCAGCGTTACAGGGGGCGCTTTCCAGCCCCAGCATTTT
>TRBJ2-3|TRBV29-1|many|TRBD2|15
CSASGLAGVADTQYF
TGCAGCGCCTCGGGGCTAGCGGGAGTCGCAGATACGCAGTATTTT
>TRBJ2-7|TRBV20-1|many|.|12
CSIRPLSYEQYF
TGCAGTATCCGCCCGCTGTCTTACGAGCAGTACTTC
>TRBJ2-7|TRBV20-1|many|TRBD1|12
CSARQTGDEQYF
TGCAGTGCTAGACAGACAGGGGACGAGCAGTACTTC
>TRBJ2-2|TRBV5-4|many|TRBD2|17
CASSLRPTSGSPGELFF
TGTGCCAGCAGCTTAAGGCCGACTAGCGGGAGCCCCGGGGAGCTGTTTTTT
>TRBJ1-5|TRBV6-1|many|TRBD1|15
CASRNNRGHNQPQHF
TGTGCCAGCAGGAATAACAGGGGGCACAATCAGCCCCAGCATTTT
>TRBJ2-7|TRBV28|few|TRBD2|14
CASSLPGLGGEQYF
TGTGCCAGCAGTTTACCGGGACTAGGGGGCGAGCAGTACTTC
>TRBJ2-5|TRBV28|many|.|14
CASSFWTNQETQYF
TGTGCCAGCAGTTTCTGGACTAATCAAGAGACCCAGTACTTC
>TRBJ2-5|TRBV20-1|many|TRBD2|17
CSARENGLAGTQETQYF
TGCAGTGCTAGAGAGAATGGGCTAGCGGGGACCCAAGAGACCCAGTACTTC
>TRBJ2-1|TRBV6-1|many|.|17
CASSDRLEGVAYNEQFF
TGTGCCAGCAGTGACCGGTTAGAGGGAGTAGCCTACAATGAGCAGTTCTTC
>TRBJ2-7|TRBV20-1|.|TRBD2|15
CSARSLAGGSDEQYF
TGCAGTGCTAGAAGCCTAGCGGGAGGGAGCGACGAGCAGTACTTC
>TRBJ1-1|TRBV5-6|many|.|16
CASSLDQGTMNTEAFF
TGTGCCAGCAGCTTGGATCAGGGAACTATGAACACTGAAGCTTTCTTT
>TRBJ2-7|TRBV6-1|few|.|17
CASSRKAGCSWPYEQYF
TGTGCCAGCAGTCGGAAGGCGGGGTGTTCATGGCCCTACGAGCAGTACTTC
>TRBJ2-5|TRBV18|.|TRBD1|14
CASSPETGLETQYF
TGTGCCAGCTCACCAGAGACAGGGTTAGAGACCCAGTACTTC
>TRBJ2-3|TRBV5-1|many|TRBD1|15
CASTTGQGTFDTQYF
TGCGCCAGCACCACCGGACAGGGAACTTTCGATACGCAGTATTTT
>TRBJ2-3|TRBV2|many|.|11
CASSYTDTQYF
TGTGCCAGCAGTTACACAGATACGCAGTATTTT
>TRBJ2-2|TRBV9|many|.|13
CASSAYLIGELFF
TGTGCCAGCAGCGCCTACCTTATTGGGGAGCTGTTTTTT
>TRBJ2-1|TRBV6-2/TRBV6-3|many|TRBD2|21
CASSYSPGLAGEPGSYNEQFF
TGTGCCAGCAGTTACTCTCCGGGACTAGCGGGAGAGCCTGGGTCCTACAATGAGCAGTTCTTC
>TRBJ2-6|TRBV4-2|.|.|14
CASSLISGANVLTF
TGTGCCAGCAGCCTGATCTCTGGGGCCAACGTCCTGACTTTC
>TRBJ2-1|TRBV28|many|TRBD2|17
CASSASPGLAVYNEQFF
TGTGCCAGCAGTGCATCACCGGGACTAGCGGTCTACAATGAGCAGTTCTTC
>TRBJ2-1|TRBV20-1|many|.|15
CSASRRDPRKDEQFF
TGCAGTGCTAGTCGCCGGGACCCAAGAAAGGATGAGCAGTTCTTC
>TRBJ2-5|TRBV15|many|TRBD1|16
CATSRGNRGSQETQYF
TGTGCCACCAGCAGAGGCAACAGGGGGTCTCAAGAGACCCAGTACTTC
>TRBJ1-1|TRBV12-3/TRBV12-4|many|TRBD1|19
CASSFTPGTGGPMNTEAFF
TGTGCCAGCAGTTTCACCCCTGGGACAGGGGGACCTATGAACACTGAAGCTTTCTTT